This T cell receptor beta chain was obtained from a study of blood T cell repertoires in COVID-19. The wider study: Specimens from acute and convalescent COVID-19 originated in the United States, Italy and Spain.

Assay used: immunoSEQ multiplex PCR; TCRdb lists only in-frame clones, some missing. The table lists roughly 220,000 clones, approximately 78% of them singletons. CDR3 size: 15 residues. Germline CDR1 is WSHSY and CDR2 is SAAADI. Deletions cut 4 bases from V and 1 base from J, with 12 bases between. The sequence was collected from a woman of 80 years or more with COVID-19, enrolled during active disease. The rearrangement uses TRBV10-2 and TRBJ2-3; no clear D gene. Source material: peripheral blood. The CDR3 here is CASSGLQTRTDTQYF. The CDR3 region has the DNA TGCGCCAGCAGTGGATTGCAGACACGCACAGATACGCAGTATTTT.